This TCR beta chain was retrieved from a study of T-cell memory formation after mild COVID-19. Concerning this clonotype: Its antigen is as yet unknown.

Overall study findings and caveats: Several responding clones turned up in pre-infection memory, indicating that cross-reactive memory may have taken part.

TCRdb processed the 5' RACE reads anew with MiXCR; each CDR3 protein has one entry. The sample has roughly 250,000 distinct CDR3 sequences; roughly 17% are singletons. This clonotype was obtained from a young man who had mild COVID-19 (a few samples of this study predate the infection). Cell type and time point are not known. Sample: PBMCs or a T cell subset sorted from them (not recorded which).

CDR3 DNA: TGTGCCAGCAGCGGAGGGGAAAAACTGTTTTTT. It yields the protein CASSGGEKLFF. The genes are TRBV12-3 or TRBV12-4 and TRBJ1-4; D remains ambiguous. V was cut by 6 bases and J by 8 bases, with 7 bases left in between. This CDR3 has 11 amino acids.